A few counts support the clone carrying this T cell receptor beta chain. What it recognizes is unknown. No donor was unhealthy or non-Caucasian. Using its own MiXCR run on the 5' RACE reads, TCRdb lists one record per CDR3 protein. The profile shows about 460,000 distinct CDR3 sequences, 11% to 15% of them singletons. These data come from a study of identical twins. The study's findings and limits: It was out-of-frame TCR alpha sharing in monozygotic twins that models underestimated.

The CDR3 extends over 15 amino acids. CDR1 is MDHEN, CDR2 SYDVKM, per germline. V lost 2 bases, J lost 7 bases, and 6 bases stayed unmatched. This sample also appeared in a second study, on yellow fever vaccine responses in identical twins. As reported in that work: A vaccine T cell response that seemed partly convergent and partly personalized was reported in twins.

The specimen was CD4+ T cells sorted from blood. V and J are TRBV28 and TRBJ1-5, with TRBD1 identical over 9 bases. This TCR derives from a woman aged 18-29 years in good health. CDR3 protein: CASSLRRGQGQPQHF. The CDR3 nucleotides read TGTGCCAGCAGTTTACGGAGGGGACAGGGACAGCCCCAGCATTTT.